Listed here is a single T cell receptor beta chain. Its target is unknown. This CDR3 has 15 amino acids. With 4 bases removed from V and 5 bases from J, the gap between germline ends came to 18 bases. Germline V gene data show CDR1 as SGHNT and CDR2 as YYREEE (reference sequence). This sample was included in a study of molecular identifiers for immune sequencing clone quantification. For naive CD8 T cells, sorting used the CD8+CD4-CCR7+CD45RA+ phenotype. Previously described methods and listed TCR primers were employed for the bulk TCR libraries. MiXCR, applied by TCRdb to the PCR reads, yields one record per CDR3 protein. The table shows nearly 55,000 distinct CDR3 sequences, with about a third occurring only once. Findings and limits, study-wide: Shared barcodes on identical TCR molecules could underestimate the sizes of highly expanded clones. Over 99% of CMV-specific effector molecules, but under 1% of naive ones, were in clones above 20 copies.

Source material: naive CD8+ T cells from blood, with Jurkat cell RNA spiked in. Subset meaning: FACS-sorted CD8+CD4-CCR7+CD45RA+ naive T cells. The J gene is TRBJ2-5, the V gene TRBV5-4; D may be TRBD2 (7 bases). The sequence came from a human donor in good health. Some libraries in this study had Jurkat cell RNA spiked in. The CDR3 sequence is CASSGSRGGHETQYF. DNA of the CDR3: TGTGCCAGCAGCGGAAGTAGGGGGGGCCATGAGACCCAGTACTTC.